The rows below give T cell receptor beta chains drawn from one sample of a study of T-cell memory formation after mild COVID-19. TCRdb re-derived calls from the 5' RACE reads in MiXCR, one entry per CDR3 protein. The table has 450,000 or so distinct CDR3 sequences, 20% seen once; the top ten hold approximately 8.4%. What was sequenced was PBMCs or a T cell subset sorted from them (not recorded which). These receptors were obtained from an adult woman who had mild COVID-19 (a few samples of this study predate the infection). Cell type and time point are not known. The CDR3 runs from the conserved cysteine through the conserved F or W. Fields, in order: clone size, D gene, J gene, V gene, CDR3 DNA, CDR3 protein. The D gene is left open where the match is weak. Clone size is given for some rows only: seen once, a few or many times, or a class if the clone is expanded.

clone_size: few
d_call: TRBD2
j_call: TRBJ2-3
v_call: TRBV6-2/TRBV6-3
cdr3_nt: TGTGCCAGCAGTTACTCGAGGGTAGCGGGACCCCACACAGATACGCAGTATTTT
cdr3_aa: CASSYSRVAGPHTDTQYF

clone_size: few
d_call: NA
j_call: TRBJ2-5
v_call: TRBV24-1
cdr3_nt: TGTGCCACCAGTGATAGTGGCAGCCAAGAGACCCAGTACTTC
cdr3_aa: CATSDSGSQETQYF

clone_size: NA
d_call: NA
j_call: TRBJ2-1
v_call: TRBV4-3
cdr3_nt: TGCGCCAGCAGCCATAACCGGGGCGTCTACAATGAGCAGTTCTTC
cdr3_aa: CASSHNRGVYNEQFF

clone_size: many
d_call: NA
j_call: TRBJ2-1
v_call: TRBV6-6
cdr3_nt: TGTGCCAGCAGTTACTCGACCTACAATGAGCAGTTCTTC
cdr3_aa: CASSYSTYNEQFF

clone_size: NA
d_call: TRBD2
j_call: TRBJ2-3
v_call: TRBV6-2/TRBV6-3
cdr3_nt: TGTGCCAGCAGTTCCGATAGCGGGAGCGTGGCAGATACGCAGTATTTT
cdr3_aa: CASSSDSGSVADTQYF

clone_size: few
d_call: TRBD1
j_call: TRBJ1-1
v_call: TRBV10-3
cdr3_nt: TGTGCCATCAGCCCTAGAATTGGACAGGGGAACACTGAAGCTTTCTTT
cdr3_aa: CAISPRIGQGNTEAFF

clone_size: many
d_call: TRBD2
j_call: TRBJ2-3
v_call: TRBV12-3/TRBV12-4
cdr3_nt: TGTGCCAGCAGCAGTGGACTAGCGGGAGCAGATACGCAGTATTTT
cdr3_aa: CASSSGLAGADTQYF

clone_size: NA
d_call: TRBD1
j_call: TRBJ1-2
v_call: TRBV27
cdr3_nt: TGTGCCAGCAGTCCACTAGTTTACCAGGGACAGGGCGGCTATGGCTACACCTTC
cdr3_aa: CASSPLVYQGQGGYGYTF

clone_size: NA
d_call: NA
j_call: TRBJ2-7
v_call: TRBV25-1
cdr3_nt: TGTGCCAGCAGTGAAGGTAGCGGCACCTACGAGCAGTACTTC
cdr3_aa: CASSEGSGTYEQYF

clone_size: NA
d_call: NA
j_call: TRBJ2-3
v_call: TRBV7-3
cdr3_nt: TGTACCAGCAGCTTAGGGCAAGCAGATACGCAGTATTTT
cdr3_aa: CTSSLGQADTQYF

clone_size: few
d_call: NA
j_call: TRBJ2-2
v_call: TRBV24-1
cdr3_nt: TGTGCCACCAGCCCCACCGGGACACCCGGAGGAGGGTGGTACACCGGGGAGCTGTTTTTT
cdr3_aa: CATSPTGTPGGGWYTGELFF

clone_size: NA
d_call: NA
j_call: TRBJ1-2
v_call: TRBV5-1
cdr3_nt: TGCGCCAGCAGATTTACCCAAGACTATGGCTACACCTTC
cdr3_aa: CASRFTQDYGYTF

clone_size: NA
d_call: NA
j_call: TRBJ2-1
v_call: TRBV18
cdr3_nt: TGTGCCAGCTCCACCCCTACAGGTTCCTACAATGAGCAGTTCTTC
cdr3_aa: CASSTPTGSYNEQFF

clone_size: NA
d_call: TRBD2
j_call: TRBJ2-3
v_call: TRBV5-1
cdr3_nt: TGCGCCAGCAGCCTGGGGACTAGCGGGGGGGCCGTGGGTGGCCCGGATACGCAGTATTTT
cdr3_aa: CASSLGTSGGAVGGPDTQYF

clone_size: NA
d_call: NA
j_call: TRBJ1-2
v_call: TRBV11-3
cdr3_nt: TGTGCCAGCAGCAATGGCATACCGCCCCACCGGCATAACTATGGCTACACCTTC
cdr3_aa: CASSNGIPPHRHNYGYTF

clone_size: NA
d_call: NA
j_call: TRBJ1-1
v_call: TRBV15
cdr3_nt: TGTGCCACCAGCAGGAGGCCGATGAACACTGAAGCTTTCTTT
cdr3_aa: CATSRRPMNTEAFF

clone_size: NA
d_call: TRBD1
j_call: TRBJ2-6
v_call: TRBV11-2
cdr3_nt: TGTGCCAGCAGCTTACGGGGACAGCCCTCTGGGGCCAACGTCCTGACTTTC
cdr3_aa: CASSLRGQPSGANVLTF

clone_size: few
d_call: NA
j_call: TRBJ2-2
v_call: TRBV29-1
cdr3_nt: TGCAGCGTTGAAGAGCCCGGGGCGATCACCGGGGAGCTGTTTTTT
cdr3_aa: CSVEEPGAITGELFF

clone_size: few
d_call: NA
j_call: TRBJ2-7
v_call: TRBV20-1
cdr3_nt: TGCAGTGCTAGAGGCACAGGGAATATCTACGAGCAGTACTTC
cdr3_aa: CSARGTGNIYEQYF

clone_size: NA
d_call: NA
j_call: TRBJ2-6
v_call: TRBV7-3
cdr3_nt: TGTGCCAGCAGCCAGGGGAGCTCTGGGGCCAACGTCCTGACTTTC
cdr3_aa: CASSQGSSGANVLTF

clone_size: few
d_call: TRBD2
j_call: TRBJ2-4
v_call: TRBV6-1
cdr3_nt: TGTGCCAGCAACAGCGGGGGGCAGACCCGAAACATTCAGTACTTC
cdr3_aa: CASNSGGQTRNIQYF

clone_size: NA
d_call: NA
j_call: TRBJ2-1
v_call: TRBV7-6
cdr3_nt: TGTGCCAGCAGCTTTCTCACCAACAATGAGCAGTTCTTC
cdr3_aa: CASSFLTNNEQFF

clone_size: few
d_call: NA
j_call: TRBJ1-5
v_call: TRBV27
cdr3_nt: TGTGCCAGCAGCCAGTTGGTCGGTCCCTCCAGCCCCCAGCATTTT
cdr3_aa: CASSQLVGPSSPQHF

clone_size: once
d_call: TRBD2
j_call: TRBJ2-1
v_call: TRBV20-1
cdr3_nt: TGCAGTGCTCCGAGTTCTAGCGGAACAGGCAATGAGCAGTTCTTC
cdr3_aa: CSAPSSSGTGNEQFF

clone_size: NA
d_call: NA
j_call: TRBJ2-3
v_call: TRBV4-2
cdr3_nt: TGTGCCAGCAGCCTCCTTCCAGGGGCTAACCCCACAGATACGCAGTATTTT
cdr3_aa: CASSLLPGANPTDTQYF

clone_size: few
d_call: TRBD1
j_call: TRBJ1-2
v_call: TRBV29-1
cdr3_nt: TGCAGCGTTGAGAGGACAGGGGTCTATGGCTACACCTTC
cdr3_aa: CSVERTGVYGYTF

clone_size: NA
d_call: NA
j_call: TRBJ1-2
v_call: TRBV4-2
cdr3_nt: TGTGCCAGCAGCCAAGTAGTGACGGGGTATGGCTACACCTTC
cdr3_aa: CASSQVVTGYGYTF

clone_size: NA
d_call: TRBD2
j_call: TRBJ2-5
v_call: TRBV3-1
cdr3_nt: TGTGCCAGCAGTAGAAGCGGGGGGGCCTTAGAGACCCAGTACTTC
cdr3_aa: CASSRSGGALETQYF

clone_size: NA
d_call: NA
j_call: TRBJ2-3
v_call: TRBV9
cdr3_nt: TGTGCCAGCAGCGTAGCCGGGATTCGTTCAGATACGCAGTATTTT
cdr3_aa: CASSVAGIRSDTQYF

clone_size: NA
d_call: TRBD2
j_call: TRBJ2-2
v_call: TRBV24-1
cdr3_nt: TGTGCCACCAGTGACCCCTCCGGGACTAGCGGCGCAACCGGGGAGCTGTTTTTT
cdr3_aa: CATSDPSGTSGATGELFF

clone_size: NA
d_call: TRBD1
j_call: TRBJ2-2
v_call: TRBV4-1
cdr3_nt: TGCGCCAGCAGCCAGTGGGACAGGGCCCACGGGGAGCTGTTTTTT
cdr3_aa: CASSQWDRAHGELFF

clone_size: few
d_call: NA
j_call: TRBJ1-1
v_call: TRBV7-9
cdr3_nt: TGTGCCAGCAGCTTAGCCACCTTAGAGACTTTCTTT
cdr3_aa: CASSLATLETFF

clone_size: NA
d_call: NA
j_call: TRBJ1-2
v_call: TRBV24-1
cdr3_nt: TGTGCCACCAGTGACCCTGACAGGTTCTATGGCTACACCTTC
cdr3_aa: CATSDPDRFYGYTF

clone_size: NA
d_call: NA
j_call: TRBJ2-5
v_call: TRBV5-1
cdr3_nt: TGCGCCAGCAGCTTGGGTTTCGGGGCGGGACAAGAGATAAAGTACTTC
cdr3_aa: CASSLGFGAGQEIKYF

clone_size: few
d_call: TRBD2
j_call: TRBJ2-1
v_call: TRBV2
cdr3_nt: TGTGCCACCTCAGGGCTAGCGGGGGTGTATGAGCAGTTCTTC
cdr3_aa: CATSGLAGVYEQFF

clone_size: few
d_call: TRBD1
j_call: TRBJ2-7
v_call: TRBV5-1
cdr3_nt: TGCGCCAGCAGCCCGGCGGGCCCCCAGGGGGTAAGAGACGAGCAGTACTTC
cdr3_aa: CASSPAGPQGVRDEQYF

clone_size: NA
d_call: TRBD2
j_call: TRBJ2-1
v_call: TRBV10-3
cdr3_nt: TGTGCCATCAGTGTTCTAGCGGAGAACAATGAGCAGTTCTTC
cdr3_aa: CAISVLAENNEQFF

clone_size: few
d_call: TRBD2
j_call: TRBJ2-7
v_call: TRBV12-3/TRBV12-4
cdr3_nt: TGTGCCAGCAGTTGGGGACTAGCGGGGGGCTACGAGCAGTACTTC
cdr3_aa: CASSWGLAGGYEQYF

clone_size: NA
d_call: NA
j_call: TRBJ2-1
v_call: TRBV19
cdr3_nt: TGTGCCAGTAGTGTCCGGGACTCCGGGGGCTACAATGAGCAGTTCTTC
cdr3_aa: CASSVRDSGGYNEQFF

clone_size: NA
d_call: NA
j_call: TRBJ1-5
v_call: TRBV20-1
cdr3_nt: TGCAGTCAAGGACAGCTCAATCAGCCCCAGCATTTT
cdr3_aa: CSQGQLNQPQHF

clone_size: few
d_call: TRBD1
j_call: TRBJ1-5
v_call: TRBV24-1
cdr3_nt: TGTGCCACCAGTGATTCCAGGACAGGGTTAAACAATCAGCCCCAGCATTTT
cdr3_aa: CATSDSRTGLNNQPQHF

clone_size: NA
d_call: NA
j_call: TRBJ2-3
v_call: TRBV7-9
cdr3_nt: TGTGCCAGCACCCCCCCTGATGGAGATACGCAGTATTTT
cdr3_aa: CASTPPDGDTQYF

clone_size: NA
d_call: NA
j_call: TRBJ2-2
v_call: TRBV6-1
cdr3_nt: TGTGCCAGCAGTGGGGGGCTAGCGTGGACCGGGGAGCTGTTTTTT
cdr3_aa: CASSGGLAWTGELFF

clone_size: few
d_call: TRBD2
j_call: TRBJ2-2
v_call: TRBV7-9
cdr3_nt: TGTGCCAGCAGCTCGGGACTAGCGGGAGGAACCGGGGAGCTGTTTTTT
cdr3_aa: CASSSGLAGGTGELFF

clone_size: NA
d_call: TRBD2
j_call: TRBJ2-4
v_call: TRBV5-1
cdr3_nt: TGCGCCAGCAGCTTGGATGGCGGGAGGTCGTCCAAAAACATTCAGTACTTC
cdr3_aa: CASSLDGGRSSKNIQYF

clone_size: few
d_call: NA
j_call: TRBJ2-5
v_call: TRBV29-1
cdr3_nt: TGCAGCGTTGAGGGGGACTCTCGGGTCCACCAAGAGACCCAGTACTTC
cdr3_aa: CSVEGDSRVHQETQYF

clone_size: NA
d_call: TRBD2
j_call: TRBJ2-1
v_call: TRBV7-9
cdr3_nt: TGTGCCAGCAGCTCTCTAGCGGGAGGGGGTGAGCAGTTCTTC
cdr3_aa: CASSSLAGGGEQFF

clone_size: NA
d_call: NA
j_call: TRBJ2-3
v_call: TRBV9
cdr3_nt: TGTGCCAGCAGCGTAGATAAGTTTGAGGGGACAGATACGCAGTATTTT
cdr3_aa: CASSVDKFEGTDTQYF

clone_size: few
d_call: NA
j_call: TRBJ2-7
v_call: TRBV19
cdr3_nt: TGTGCCAGTAGTACACCGGGGAACGAGCAGTACTTC
cdr3_aa: CASSTPGNEQYF

clone_size: few
d_call: NA
j_call: TRBJ2-1
v_call: TRBV29-1
cdr3_nt: TGCAGCGTAAAGGGGGGGAATTACAATGAGCAGTTCTTC
cdr3_aa: CSVKGGNYNEQFF

clone_size: few
d_call: NA
j_call: TRBJ2-7
v_call: TRBV14
cdr3_nt: TGTGCCAGCAGCCCAGGAATCACCTACGAGCAGTACTTC
cdr3_aa: CASSPGITYEQYF

clone_size: NA
d_call: TRBD1
j_call: TRBJ1-4
v_call: TRBV6-5
cdr3_nt: TGTGCCAGCAGTCGCGACAGGGATCTCGGGAAACTGTTTTTT
cdr3_aa: CASSRDRDLGKLFF

clone_size: few
d_call: TRBD1
j_call: TRBJ1-1
v_call: TRBV27
cdr3_nt: TGTGCCAGCAGTCCCTGGGACAGCATGAACACTGAAGCTTTCTTT
cdr3_aa: CASSPWDSMNTEAFF

clone_size: NA
d_call: NA
j_call: TRBJ1-2
v_call: TRBV20-1
cdr3_nt: TGCAGTGCTAGAGATGCTTTAACTAGCATCTACACCTTC
cdr3_aa: CSARDALTSIYTF